A single sample gave rise to the 19 T cell receptor beta chains below, sequenced in a study of T cell responses to AZD1222 COVID-19 vaccine. Clones were sequenced by immunoSEQ multiplex PCR, and TCRdb holds only the in-frame ones, with some missing. The table records around 130,000 clones, 91% of them present only once. Sample: peripheral blood, taken 28 days after the second AZD1222 dose. Receptor source: an adult who received the AZD1222 COVID-19 vaccine.

The rearrangement links TRBV13 to TRBJ2-1; D remains unclear. The CDR3 loop spans 15 amino acids. Germline CDR1 PRHDT, CDR2 FYEKMQ (reference sequence). Deletions cut 1 base from V and 0 bases from J, with 7 bases between. The CDR3 reads CASSLVANSYNEQFF. In DNA, the CDR3 is TGTGCCAGCAGCTTAGTGGCGAACTCCTACAATGAGCAGTTCTTC.

The chain recombines TRBV29-1 with TRBJ2-2, with 8 bases lining up with TRBD1. The V gene's germline CDR1 is SQVTM and CDR2 ANQGSEA. With 3 bases clipped from V and 4 bases from J, the junction kept 4 bases outside the gene matches. This CDR3 is 14 amino acids long. The CDR3 bases are TGCAGCGTTGAGCAGGGGGCAATCACCGGGGAGCTGTTTTTT. Its translation: CSVEQGAITGELFF.

The chain employs TRBV5-1 and TRBJ1-2, with D possibly matching TRBD1 (6 bases). Trimming left V 0 bases short and J 2 bases short, with 8 bases between. The CDR3 is 14 residues long. In germline, CDR1 is SGHRS, CDR2 YFSETQ. Here the CDR3 reads CASSLGQANYGYTF. The CDR3 DNA follows: TGCGCCAGCAGCTTGGGACAGGCCAACTATGGCTACACCTTC.

This chain joins TRBV12-3 or TRBV12-4 and TRBJ1-5, with D possibly TRBD1 on 5 matching bases. The CDR3 is 13 residues long. V was pared by 0 bases and J by 5 bases, with 5 bases between. Here the CDR3 DNA reads TGTGCCAGCAGTTTAGCAGGGGATCAGCCCCAGCATTTT. As protein: CASSLAGDQPQHF.

This clone was seen once. The rearrangement joins TRBV28 to TRBJ1-2; 10 bases align to TRBD1. Looked up from germline, CDR1 is MDHEN and CDR2 is SYDVKM. This CDR3 region has 15 residues. The V segment lost 0 bases and the J segment 6 bases; nucleotides outside the gene matches: 4. The CDR3 spells CASSLWADRGHGYTF. The CDR3, as DNA: TGTGCCAGCAGTTTATGGGCCGACAGGGGGCATGGCTACACCTTC.

The rearrangement joins TRBV11-3 to TRBJ2-2; D may be TRBD2 (7 bases). This CDR3 contains 15 residues. V gave up 2 bases and J gave up 5 bases, with 12 bases separating them. Germline V gene data show CDR1 as SGHNT and CDR2 as YENEEA. The CDR3 nucleotides are TGTGCCAGCAGCTTATTGCGGGGGCGAACCGGGGAGCTGTTTTTT. Translating it yields CASSLLRGRTGELFF.

The V and J genes are TRBV11-1 and TRBJ2-4; D possibly corresponds to TRBD2 (7 bases). CDR1 is SGHAT, CDR2 FQDESV, per germline (reference sequence). Trimming stripped 3 bases from V and 5 bases from J, with 14 bases between. The CDR3 totals 15 residues. The DNA for the CDR3 is TGTGCCAGCAGCTTCCGGGGGGCATCGGAAAACATTCAGTACTTC. Its translation: CASSFRGASENIQYF. Full variable domain (remainder filled in from reference TRBV11-1 and TRBJ2-4): EAEVAQSPRYKITEKSQAVAFWCDPISGHATLYWYRQILGQGPELLVQFQDESVVDDSQLPKDRFSAERLKGVDSTLKIQPAELGDSAMYLCASSFRGASENIQYFGAGTRLSVL.

This clone appeared a single time. The chain joins TRBV5-8 to TRBJ1-5; 7 bases match TRBD1. The V gene end was trimmed by 3 bases and the J gene end by 0 bases; junction bases not matched to a gene: 3. The CDR3 has 15 amino acids. CDR1 is SGHTS, CDR2 YDEGEE, per germline. CDR3 residues: CASSWDSFSNQPQHF. In DNA, the CDR3 is TGTGCCAGCAGCTGGGACAGCTTTAGCAATCAGCCCCAGCATTTT.

V and J are TRBV6-6 and TRBJ1-1; D remains ambiguous. The V gene lost 10 bases and the J gene lost 0 bases, with 12 bases spanning the gap. Germline V lookup: CDR1 MNHNY, CDR2 SVGAGI (reference sequence). This CDR3 spans 13 amino acids. The CDR3 DNA is TGTGCCACCAACGGAGCCGTGAACACTGAAGCTTTCTTT. Translation gives CATNGAVNTEAFF.

The V and J genes are TRBV19 and TRBJ2-1; 10 bases line up with TRBD2. CDR3 length: 16 amino acids. Germline V gene sequence: CDR1 LNHDA, CDR2 SQIVND (reference sequence). Trimming took 6 bases from V and 8 from J; bases not matched to a gene: 13. As DNA, the CDR3 is TGTGCCAGTAGGATTTCCGGGACTAGCGTTTGGGATGAGCAGTTCTTC. Translation gives CASRISGTSVWDEQFF. Full variable domain (outside the CDR3, taken from reference TRBV19 and TRBJ2-1): DGGITQSPKYLFRKEGQNVTLSCEQNLNHDAMYWYRQDPGQGLRLIYYSQIVNDFQKGDIAEGYSVSREKKESFPLTVTSAQKNPTAFYLCASRISGTSVWDEQFFGPGTRLTVL.

The chain couples TRBV30 to TRBJ2-7, with D perhaps TRBD1 or TRBD2 (6 bases each). Germline CDR1 and CDR2: GTSNPN and SVGIG (reference sequence). V lost 0 bases and J lost 3, with 12 bases in between. The CDR3 extends over 14 amino acids. The CDR3 nucleotides are TGTGCCTGGAGTGTAGGGGGAGGTGGCTACGAGCAGTACTTC. As protein: CAWSVGGGGYEQYF.

This sequence joins TRBV5-1 and TRBJ1-4, with unresolved D. Trimming cost V 0 bases and J 8 bases, with 8 bases left between them. This CDR3 has 13 residues. The V gene's germline CDR1 is SGHRS and CDR2 YFSETQ. CDR3 amino acids: CASSLGAGEKLFF. DNA for the CDR3: TGCGCCAGCAGCTTGGGGGCGGGAGAAAAACTGTTTTTT.

The CDR3 sequence: CASSLDIRDQPQHF. As DNA, the CDR3 is TGTGCCAGCAGCTTAGATATCAGGGATCAGCCCCAGCATTTT. The rearrangement joins TRBV11-2 to TRBJ1-5; D perhaps matches TRBD1 (5 bases). The ends were cut back, 0 bases at V and 5 bases at J, with 8 bases in the middle. The CDR3 is made up of 14 amino acids. The germline gives CDR1 SGHAT, CDR2 FQNNGV. Variable domain in full (rest from reference TRBV11-2 and TRBJ1-5): EAGVAQSPRYKIIEKRQSVAFWCNPISGHATLYWYQQILGQGPKLLIQFQNNGVVDDSQLPKDRFSAERLKGVDSTLKIQPAKLEDSAVYLCASSLDIRDQPQHFGDGTRLSIL.

This clone showed up just once. The V call is TRBV5-4, the J call TRBJ2-2; D not resolved. Germline CDR1 is SGHNT and CDR2 is YYREEE (reference sequence). This CDR3 contains 14 residues. V lost 1 base and J lost 4, with 8 bases in between. As DNA, the CDR3 is TGTGCCAGCAGCTTGCGGGCGGCCACCGGGGAGCTGTTTTTT. Protein sequence: CASSLRAATGELFF.

This chain joins TRBV18 and TRBJ1-3; D is perhaps TRBD1 (5 bases). The germline V gene has CDR1 KGHSH and CDR2 LQKENI. This CDR3 contains 15 residues. V lost 3 bases and J lost 2, with 11 bases in between. The CDR3 bases are TGTGCCAGCTCACCGGGACCGGGGGCTGGAAACACCATATATTTT. Translated: CASSPGPGAGNTIYF.

The CDR3 region is CASSVGATSNQPQHF. The CDR3 nucleotides are TGTGCCAGCAGCGTAGGGGCAACTAGCAATCAGCCCCAGCATTTT. The rearrangement links TRBV9 to TRBJ1-5; D is unresolved. CDR1 is SGDLS and CDR2 is YYNGEE in the germline V gene. The CDR3 length is 15 residues. V lost 0 bases and J lost 0, with 7 bases in between.

The V call is TRBV7-3, the J call TRBJ1-5, with 9 bases fitting TRBD1. The V segment lost 5 bases and the J segment 6 bases; nucleotides outside the gene matches: 8. Germline CDR1 and CDR2: SGHTA and FQGTGA. CDR3 length equals 15 residues. The CDR3 loop is CASSGGGQGGQPQHF. The CDR3 nucleotides are TGTGCCAGCAGCGGAGGGGGACAGGGTGGTCAGCCCCAGCATTTT. The complete variable domain, with remaining parts taken from reference TRBV7-3 and TRBJ1-5, reads GAGVSQTPSNKVTEKGKYVELRCDPISGHTALYWYRQSLGQGPEFLIYFQGTGAADDSGLPNDRFFAVRPEGSVSTLKIQRTERGDSAVYLCASSGGGQGGQPQHFGDGTRLSIL.

With respect to this clone: One end of the junction varies from germline; a read error may be responsible. The chain combines TRBV7-7 with TRBJ1-5, with a weak D call TRBD1 (5 bases). The germline gives CDR1 SSHAT, CDR2 FNYEAQ (reference sequence). This CDR3 spans 15 amino acids. The CDR3 sequence is CASRLERDPNQPQHF. CDR3 nucleotides: TGTGCTAGCAGACTGGAGCGGGACCCAAATCAGCCCCAGCATTTT.

The chain recombines TRBV6-5 with TRBJ2-1; TRBD2 matches 13 bases. The CDR3 has 14 amino acids. The ends lost 7 bases at V and 7 bases at J; junction bases unmatched: 4. Germline V gene data show CDR1 as MNHEY and CDR2 as SVGAGI. The CDR3 sequence is CASILAGGLNEQFF. The CDR3 coding sequence is TGTGCCAGCATACTAGCGGGAGGGTTAAATGAGCAGTTCTTC.